This T cell receptor (beta chain) was profiled in a study of Ad26.COV2.S vaccination and SARS-CoV-2 variants. The overall study: Administration of Ad26.COV2.S was intramuscular, either once or twice 56 days apart. Points from the study as a whole: Among vaccine recipients, spike-specific TCR breadth exceeded that of placebo recipients.

With regard to this clone: What it binds is not known. The identical CDR3 is also encoded by other nucleotide sequences in the sample.

This sample's treatment: 15 to 20 received Ad26.COV2.S at low or high dose, single or two shots; 5 received placebo; per-sample allocation not given. Day 63 after the first vaccine or placebo injection was the time point for sampling. Donor was an adult aged 18-55 years in Boston. An Ad26 vector carrying the Wuhan-strain SARS-CoV-2 spike served as the vaccine. V dropped 0 bases and J dropped 5 bases, with 8 bases sitting between them. The CDR3 contains 14 residues. Germline CDR1 and CDR2: MNHEY and SVGAGI. Produced via immunoSEQ multiplex PCR; TCRdb's table is partial and in-frame only. Of about 350,000 clones listed, about 87% are singletons.

This receptor was taken from a person aged 18-65 years who received the Ad26.COV2.S COVID-19 vaccine or a placebo. The rearrangement joins TRBV6-5 to TRBJ1-5; D ambiguous. Here the sequenced sample was peripheral blood, taken in a trial of Ad26.COV2.S vaccine versus placebo. CDR3 protein: CASSYSDGDQPQHF. CDR3 nucleotides: TGTGCCAGCAGTTACTCGGACGGAGATCAGCCCCAGCATTTT.